Listed below are T cell receptor beta chains from one sample, sequenced in a study of shared clonotypes between healthy human individuals. Profiling relied on immunoSEQ multiplex PCR, and the TCRdb table lists in-frame clones only, not all of them. Of approximately 1,500,000 clones in the sample, 98% are singletons; the top ten hold around 0.47%. Source material: naive CD4+ T cells sorted from blood. These receptor sequences come from a man between 25 and 39 years old in good health. The conserved cysteine and the conserved F or W are not part of the CDR3 here.

j_gene: TRBJ2-5; v_gene: TRBV29-1; CDR3aa: SVTPGLAAGLETQY
j_gene: TRBJ2-7; v_gene: TRBV18; CDR3aa: ASSPSLAGGGYEQY
j_gene: TRBJ2-7; v_gene: TRBV10-3; CDR3aa: AISEGLSYEQY
j_gene: TRBJ2-2; v_gene: TRBV7-2; CDR3aa: ASSPGTRFSGELF
j_gene: TRBJ1-4; v_gene: TRBV7-2; CDR3aa: ASSLARGVGEKLF
j_gene: TRBJ2-3; v_gene: TRBV10-3; CDR3aa: AIATSGWQDTQY
j_gene: TRBJ2-7; v_gene: TRBV5-6; CDR3aa: ASRWTGGEQY
j_gene: TRBJ2-3; v_gene: TRBV27; CDR3aa: ASSFTTSRRQY
j_gene: TRBJ2-1; v_gene: TRBV9; CDR3aa: ASSRLADYNEQF
j_gene: TRBJ2-3; v_gene: TRBV9; CDR3aa: ASSVAFGAGPADTQY
j_gene: TRBJ2-7; v_gene: TRBV6-1; CDR3aa: ASSEAGTIPREQY
j_gene: TRBJ2-3; v_gene: TRBV23-1; CDR3aa: ASSTLSGQGFQDTQY
j_gene: TRBJ1-2; v_gene: TRBV6-1; CDR3aa: ASRMGVGEGYGYT
j_gene: TRBJ2-1; v_gene: TRBV2; CDR3aa: ASTRGGRYNEQF
j_gene: TRBJ2-5; v_gene: TRBV4-1; CDR3aa: ASSQVGTAFQETQY
j_gene: TRBJ1-2; v_gene: TRBV28; CDR3aa: ASSPGTGGHGYT
j_gene: TRBJ2-3; v_gene: TRBV10-1; CDR3aa: ASSGTREDTQY
j_gene: TRBJ2-2; v_gene: TRBV7-2; CDR3aa: ASSLFRPATGELF
j_gene: TRBJ2-2; v_gene: TRBV18; CDR3aa: ASSPLPGTTGELF
j_gene: TRBJ2-3; v_gene: TRBV18; CDR3aa: ASSPSQGSTDTQY
j_gene: TRBJ2-2; v_gene: TRBV27; CDR3aa: ASSPSGHTGELF
j_gene: TRBJ2-3; v_gene: TRBV7-9; CDR3aa: ASRQRGTASDTQY
j_gene: TRBJ2-1; v_gene: TRBV10-3; CDR3aa: AISSKGLAALSSYNEQF
j_gene: TRBJ2-1; v_gene: TRBV25-1; CDR3aa: ASSTGTTYNEQF
j_gene: TRBJ2-1; v_gene: TRBV10-1; CDR3aa: ASSERGTSSYNEQF
j_gene: TRBJ2-7; v_gene: TRBV27; CDR3aa: ASSLSTRVGYEQY
j_gene: TRBJ1-5; v_gene: TRBV19; CDR3aa: ASIWRHSDINNQPQH
j_gene: TRBJ2-7; v_gene: TRBV7-8; CDR3aa: ASSPRRQSSYEQY
j_gene: TRBJ2-7; v_gene: TRBV11-2; CDR3aa: ASSLDGTIAYEQY
j_gene: TRBJ1-1; v_gene: TRBV5-1; CDR3aa: ASREGSRAMNTEAF
j_gene: TRBJ2-5; v_gene: TRBV7-2; CDR3aa: ASSPVPGQKETQY
j_gene: TRBJ2-2; v_gene: TRBV7-2; CDR3aa: ASSITYTGELF
j_gene: TRBJ2-7; v_gene: TRBV4-2; CDR3aa: ASSQDWGRTGMAYEQY
j_gene: TRBJ2-5; v_gene: TRBV7-9; CDR3aa: ASSFRRQAKMGETQY
j_gene: TRBJ2-6; v_gene: TRBV7-8; CDR3aa: ASSLGASGANVLT
j_gene: TRBJ1-1; v_gene: TRBV11-2; CDR3aa: ASSLLGGGNTEAF
j_gene: TRBJ2-2; v_gene: TRBV4-1; CDR3aa: ASSQALTGELF
j_gene: TRBJ1-4; v_gene: TRBV9; CDR3aa: ASSAGQGLIEKLF
j_gene: TRBJ2-1; v_gene: TRBV18; CDR3aa: ASSLYTGLAGGNEQF
j_gene: TRBJ2-5; v_gene: TRBV28; CDR3aa: ASSLIIGGREKETQY
j_gene: TRBJ2-7; v_gene: TRBV6-5; CDR3aa: ASSYSSQGALYEQY
j_gene: TRBJ2-1; v_gene: TRBV7-8; CDR3aa: ASSLRQGVSNEQF
j_gene: TRBJ2-7; v_gene: TRBV5-1; CDR3aa: ASSFLTDRSYEQY
j_gene: TRBJ2-6; v_gene: TRBV5-4; CDR3aa: ASSGQGGGGANVLT
j_gene: TRBJ2-7; v_gene: TRBV11-3; CDR3aa: ASAPGGAPTYEQY
j_gene: TRBJ2-5; v_gene: TRBV7-7; CDR3aa: ASSYLGETQY
j_gene: TRBJ1-2; v_gene: TRBV10-3; CDR3aa: AISEGSNYGYT
j_gene: TRBJ1-2; v_gene: TRBV6-4; CDR3aa: ASRGQGGQDGYT
j_gene: TRBJ2-1; v_gene: TRBV5-4; CDR3aa: ASSLVGQVGYNEQF
j_gene: TRBJ2-7; v_gene: TRBV28; CDR3aa: ASSRDRGFYEQY